Listed here are 13 T cell receptor beta chains from one sample, sequenced in a study of blood T cells in healthy people across ages. The authors ran a second PCR of about 6 to 11 cycles using a sample-barcoded 5' primer and a J-beta primer mix. Using its own MiXCR run on the 5' RACE reads, TCRdb lists one record per CDR3 protein. Altogether about a million distinct CDR3 sequences are present, more than 30% being singletons, with the ten largest covering around 13%. The specimen was blood. The source of these receptors is a man aged 18 to 30 in good health.

This clonotype was recorded a few times. This chain uses TRBV19 with TRBJ1-2; D possibly corresponds to TRBD1 (5 bases). There are 18 residues in the CDR3. Germline V gene sequence: CDR1 LNHDA, CDR2 SQIVND (reference sequence). The V gene lost 6 bases and the J gene lost 0 bases, with 23 bases spanning the gap. The CDR3 protein is CASSKYSTGTETNYGYTF. CDR3 in DNA: TGTGCCAGTAGCAAATACTCCACCGGGACGGAAACTAACTATGGCTACACCTTC.

This clonotype was observed a few times. A read error may explain this, as a much larger clone is one base away. The gene calls are TRBV7-2 and TRBJ2-1; 8 nucleotides match TRBD2. Germline-derived CDR1 and CDR2 are SGHTA and FQGNSA. The trim removed 5 bases at V and 6 bases at J, leaving 9 bases unmatched. This CDR3 spans 15 amino acids. The CDR3 loop is CASSTGRAGVNEQFF. As DNA, the CDR3 is TGTGCCAGCAGCACCGGACGAGCGGGGGTCAATGAGCAGTTCTTC.

This chain links TRBV29-1 with TRBJ2-2, with D perhaps TRBD1 (6 bases). Germline V gene lookup returns CDR1 SQVTM and CDR2 ANQGSEA. The CDR3 spans 13 residues. Trimming stripped 7 bases from V and 1 base from J, with 10 bases between. The CDR3 DNA reads TGCAGCGCTGGACAGAAGAACACCGGGGAGCTGTTTTTT. It specifies CSAGQKNTGELFF.

The genes are TRBV5-1 and TRBJ1-5; D unresolved. Germline V gene data show CDR1 as SGHRS and CDR2 as YFSETQ. The CDR3 covers 15 residues. V was shortened by 1 base and J by 0 bases, with 8 bases between the two germline ends. The DNA of the CDR3 is TGCGCCAGCAGCTTGATGGGATATAGCAATCAGCCCCAGCATTTT. This codes for CASSLMGYSNQPQHF.

This clonotype was recorded a few times. The V and J genes are TRBV4-2 and TRBJ1-2; D is uncertain. Germline V lookup: CDR1 LGHNA, CDR2 YNFKEQ. V was trimmed by 1 base and J by 3 bases, leaving 9 bases between them. The CDR3 contains 14 residues. The CDR3 loop is CASSQGPADYGYTF. The CDR3 nucleotides are TGTGCCAGCAGCCAAGGTCCAGCAGACTATGGCTACACCTTC.

A few counts support this clonotype. The chain links TRBV20-1 to TRBJ2-7, with D perhaps TRBD1 (5 bases). V lost 6 bases, J lost 3 bases, and 21 bases lay in between. Germline loops: CDR1 DFQATT, CDR2 SNEGSKA (reference sequence). The CDR3 runs 15 residues. Here the CDR3 reads CSAGPKDSDIYEQYF. The CDR3 region has the DNA TGCAGTGCCGGACCGAAAGACAGCGATATCTACGAGCAGTACTTC.

This clonotype was recorded at least ten times. J is TRBJ1-1 and V is TRBV7-4; D is unclear. CDR1 and CDR2 (germline): SGHVT, SQSDAQ. The V and J ends lost 7 bases and 2 bases respectively, with 11 bases between them. There are 13 residues in the CDR3. The CDR3 loop reads CASTPEGNTEAFF. CDR3 coding DNA: TGTGCCAGCACCCCGGAGGGAAACACTGAAGCTTTCTTT.

CDR3 DNA sequence: TGCAGTGCTAAGCAGGGTCCGAACTTGAAAAATAGCAATCAGCCCCAGCATTTT. Its translation: CSAKQGPNLKNSNQPQHF. V gene TRBV20-1 combines with J gene TRBJ1-5; D is possibly TRBD1 (5 bases). The CDR3 is 18 amino acids. Trimming took 4 bases from V and 0 from J, leaving 22 bases between them. CDR1 is DFQATT and CDR2 is SNEGSKA in the germline V gene (reference sequence).

V usage is TRBV27 and J usage is TRBJ1-2; D is possibly TRBD1 (6 bases). Per germline, CDR1 MNHEY and CDR2 SMNVEV (reference sequence). CDR3 size: 15 residues. V shed 0 bases and J shed 3 bases, with 11 bases lying between them. The CDR3 DNA sequence: TGTGCCAGCAGTTTATCGCGGGGGGCGTACTATGGCTACACCTTC. It yields the protein CASSLSRGAYYGYTF.

This clonotype was counted a few times. The rearrangement links TRBV20-1 to TRBJ1-2; tentative D call: TRBD1 (6 bases). Trimming took off 0 bases at V and 4 bases at J, with 15 bases between the two ends. The length of the CDR3 is 15 residues. The germline V gene has CDR1 DFQATT and CDR2 SNEGSKA (reference sequence). The CDR3 bases are TGCAGTGCTAGAGATGCAGGGGCGCAGCCCTATGGCTACACCTTC. Encoded protein: CSARDAGAQPYGYTF.

As for this clonotype: This may stem from a read error, because a much larger clone lies one nucleotide away. The CDR3 carries no conserved terminal phenylalanine or tryptophan, so it likely arises from a read error. This chain links TRBV4-3 with TRBJ2-1, with D possibly being TRBD1 (6 bases). Trimming pared 7 bases from V and 2 bases from J, leaving 18 bases between. Germline V gene lookup returns CDR1 LGHNA and CDR2 YSLEER. The CDR3 consists of 16 residues. The CDR3 spells CASTPERGLTYNEQFL. The DNA for the CDR3 is TGCGCCAGCACCCCCGAGAGGGGGTTAACCTACAATGAGCAGTTCTTA.

This clonotype was seen a few times. The genes are TRBV29-1 and TRBJ2-2; the D gene is possibly TRBD1 (6 bases). V dropped 7 bases and J dropped 2 bases, with 11 bases sitting between them. This CDR3 contains 13 residues. Germline V gene lookup returns CDR1 SQVTM and CDR2 ANQGSEA. Here the CDR3 reads CSADRTNTGELFF. The CDR3, as DNA: TGCAGCGCAGACAGGACCAACACCGGGGAGCTGTTTTTT.

In this sample, this clonotype turned up a few times. V is TRBV10-3 and J is TRBJ1-2; D is undetermined. Trimming cost V 0 bases and J 4 bases, with 12 bases left between them. CDR1 and CDR2 (germline): ENHRY, SYGVKD. There are 15 residues in the CDR3. In DNA form, the CDR3 reads TGTGCCATCAGTGAGTCGACGTCCGCCATCTATGGCTACACCTTC. This gives the protein CAISESTSAIYGYTF.